The entry below gives a single TCR beta chain sequence along with its context. The sample belongs to a study of blood T cell repertoires in COVID-19. Study-wide context: Sources were T cells, B-cell-depleted T cells, or PBMCs; the material itself was cDNA or gDNA.

Participant reports of clinical history set cohort assignment. The study counted Cohort 3 donors as recovered given two negative PCRs, clearance, or symptom resolution. Clones were sequenced by immunoSEQ multiplex PCR, and TCRdb holds only the in-frame ones, with some missing. The sample yields approximately 440,000 clones, roughly 87% seen once. Trimming cost V 11 bases and J 3 bases; bases outside gene matches: 9. This CDR3 is built from 13 residues. Germline V gives CDR1 ENHRY, CDR2 SYGVKD. J is TRBJ1-1 and V is TRBV10-3; TRBD1 matches at 7 bases. The sequence was obtained from a woman aged 18 to 35 who had recovered from COVID-19. The sample was PBMCs or T cells enriched from blood (not recorded which). CDR3 sequence: CAYRQGGDTEAFF. The CDR3 DNA reads TGTGCCTACCGACAGGGTGGAGACACTGAAGCTTTCTTT.